The 27 T cell receptor beta chains presented below share a single source sample, sequenced in a study of cytomegalovirus exposure and HLA in healthy donors. The PCR made use of 60 Vbeta and 13 Jbeta primers. The repertoire was sequenced with immunoSEQ multiplex PCR; TCRdb's copy has only in-frame clones and lacks some. The data contain roughly 200,000 clones, roughly 80% of them singletons. Sequences were obtained from PBMCs. These receptors originate from a female donor in good health and CMV-seronegative.

The rearrangement uses TRBV27 and TRBJ2-5; D gene ambiguous. V was clipped by 3 bases and J by 0 bases, with 5 bases between them. The CDR3 extends over 13 amino acids. Germline assignment: CDR1 MNHEY and CDR2 SMNVEV (reference sequence). The CDR3 loop is CASSFTDQETQYF. For the CDR3, the DNA is TGTGCCAGCAGTTTTACAGACCAAGAGACCCAGTACTTC.

V gene TRBV28 combines with J gene TRBJ2-1; tentative D call: TRBD2 (6 bases). CDR3 length: 12 residues. Looked up from germline, CDR1 is MDHEN and CDR2 is SYDVKM. V was pared by 6 bases and J by 8 bases, with 11 bases between. The CDR3 reads CASSWGLDEQFF. The CDR3 region has the DNA TGTGCCAGCAGCTGGGGACTCGATGAGCAGTTCTTC.

The chain recombines TRBV2 with TRBJ2-7, with D perhaps matching TRBD2 (6 bases). The CDR3 is 14 residues long. V lost 5 bases, J lost 4 bases, and 15 bases lay in between. Per the germline V gene, CDR1 is SNHLY and CDR2 is FYNNEI. The chain's CDR3 is CASSPYAGRYEQYF. The CDR3 region has the DNA TGTGCCAGCAGTCCCTATGCAGGGAGGTACGAGCAGTACTTC.

The chain carries TRBV29-1 and TRBJ2-2; no clear D gene. This CDR3 spans 11 amino acids. The germline gives CDR1 SQVTM, CDR2 ANQGSEA. Trimming shortened V by 4 bases and J by 6 bases, and 6 bases separated the two germline ends. CDR3 protein: CSVGGAGELFF. The CDR3 bases are TGCAGCGTTGGAGGTGCCGGGGAGCTGTTTTTT.

This chain connects TRBV7-6 to TRBJ1-1, with 9 positions matching TRBD1. Germline-derived CDR1 and CDR2 are SGHVS and FNYEAQ. The V segment lost 5 bases and the J segment 0 bases; nucleotides outside the gene matches: 4. The CDR3 has 15 amino acids. The CDR3 loop reads CASSDGQGMNTEAFF. The CDR3, as DNA: TGTGCCAGCAGCGACGGACAGGGGATGAACACTGAAGCTTTCTTT.

This chain uses TRBV5-4 with TRBJ2-7, with 11 nucleotides matching TRBD2. Germline CDR1 reads SGHNT; CDR2 reads YYREEE (reference sequence). The CDR3 spans 16 residues. V dropped 4 bases and J dropped 2; count of bases not matched to a gene: 8. CDR3 amino acids: CASSPTPGLAAYEQYF. The CDR3 DNA reads TGTGCCAGCAGCCCGACCCCGGGACTAGCGGCCTACGAGCAGTACTTC.

CDR3 protein: CASSLEPGGVVPQHF. The DNA for the CDR3 is TGCGCCAGCAGCTTGGAGCCAGGGGGAGTGGTGCCCCAGCATTTT. The genes are TRBV5-1 and TRBJ1-5, with TRBD1 identical over 7 bases. CDR1 and CDR2 from the germline V gene are SGHRS and YFSETQ. This CDR3 comprises 15 residues. J gave up 9 bases and V 0 bases, and 9 bases lay outside the gene matches.

The gene calls are TRBV18 and TRBJ2-1, with TRBD1 identical over 8 bases. The germline V gene encodes CDR1 KGHSH and CDR2 LQKENI. J lost 4 bases, V lost 1 base, and 6 bases had no gene match. The CDR3 has 16 residues. The CDR3 DNA sequence: TGTGCCAGCTCACCACTACCAGGGGGCACTTACAATGAGCAGTTCTTC. Protein sequence: CASSPLPGGTYNEQFF.

The chain is built from TRBV4-1 and TRBJ2-7; TRBD2 is a possible D gene (6 bases). Deletions cut 3 bases from V and 6 bases from J, with 9 bases between. Germline CDR1 reads MGHRA; CDR2 reads YSYEKL. This CDR3 contains 12 residues. As DNA, the CDR3 is TGCGCCAGCAGCCATGTGGGGGGCGAGCAGTACTTC. Its protein product is CASSHVGGEQYF.

The V and J genes are TRBV28 and TRBJ2-7, with D perhaps matching TRBD1 (6 bases). The V end lost 8 bases, the J end lost 5 bases, and 13 bases lay between the germline ends. The CDR3 covers 12 residues. CDR1 and CDR2 from the germline V gene are MDHEN and SYDVKM. As DNA, the CDR3 is TGTGCCAGCGGCCGGGACATCCACGAGCAGTACTTC. Translation gives CASGRDIHEQYF.

The CDR3 DNA reads TGTGCCAGCAGTCAAAATAGGGGGGGGACTGAAGCTTTCTTT. Translated: CASSQNRGGTEAFF. The rearrangement joins TRBV6-1 to TRBJ1-1; a weak D match, TRBD1 (6 bases). The germline V gene has CDR1 MNHNS and CDR2 SASEGT. The CDR3 has 14 amino acids. Deletions cut 5 bases from V and 5 bases from J, with 15 bases between.

This clone was seen a handful of times. The rearrangement links TRBV6-6 to TRBJ2-7; 12 bases fit TRBD1. Losses at the gene ends were 6 bases for V and 4 bases for J; bases not matched to a gene: 4. The CDR3 extends over 14 amino acids. Germline V gives CDR1 MNHNY, CDR2 SVGAGI (reference sequence). The CDR3 sequence is CASRPGQGAYEQYF. The CDR3 DNA follows: TGTGCCAGCAGGCCGGGACAGGGGGCTTACGAGCAGTACTTC.

A few counts support this clone. The V gene is TRBV2, the J gene TRBJ1-1; 10 bases match TRBD1. The CDR3 length is 14 residues. J gave up 3 bases and V 5 bases, and 3 bases lay outside the gene matches. CDR1 is SNHLY, CDR2 FYNNEI, per germline. CDR3: CASSWTGGDTEAFF. CDR3 sequence (DNA): TGTGCCAGCAGTTGGACAGGGGGGGACACTGAAGCTTTCTTT.

This clone was counted a single time. The chain carries TRBV5-1 and TRBJ2-1; 12 bases are a match to TRBD2. Per germline, CDR1 SGHRS and CDR2 YFSETQ. This CDR3 comprises 15 residues. The ends lost 3 bases at V and 6 bases at J; junction bases unmatched: 4. This CDR3 is CASSSSGGAGNEQFF. The CDR3 DNA is TGCGCCAGCAGCTCTAGCGGGGGGGCGGGCAATGAGCAGTTCTTC.

The V call is TRBV27, the J call TRBJ2-1; TRBD2 agrees at 9 bases. J was trimmed by 4 bases and V by 3 bases; bases with no gene match: 4. The CDR3 runs 15 residues. CDR1 is MNHEY, CDR2 SMNVEV, per germline (reference sequence). The CDR3 here is CASSFGSGSYNEQFF. The CDR3 bases are TGTGCCAGCAGTTTTGGTAGCGGGAGTTACAATGAGCAGTTCTTC.

The chain couples TRBV2 to TRBJ1-1, with D perhaps TRBD1 (5 bases). Trimming shortened V by 4 bases and J by 5 bases, and 14 bases separated the two germline ends. The CDR3 is 14 amino acids. Germline CDR1 SNHLY, CDR2 FYNNEI. The CDR3 loop is CASSARGDGTEAFF. The CDR3 nucleotides are TGTGCCAGCAGTGCCCGGGGGGATGGTACTGAAGCTTTCTTT.

The chain employs TRBV18 and TRBJ1-1; D possibly corresponds to TRBD1 (6 bases). Trimming removed 4 bases at V and 1 base at J, with 10 bases between. From germline, CDR1 is KGHSH and CDR2 LQKENI. The length of the CDR3 is 14 residues. In DNA, the CDR3 is TGTGCCAGCTCACGAGGACAGACGAACACTGAAGCTTTCTTT. This encodes CASSRGQTNTEAFF. Using reference TRBV18 and TRBJ1-1 for the parts outside the CDR3, the full variable domain is NAGVMQNPRHLVRRRGQEARLRCSPMKGHSHVYWYRQLPEEGLKFMVYLQKENIIDESGMPKERFSAEFPKEGPSILRIQQVVRGDSAAYFCASSRGQTNTEAFFGQGTRLTVV.

The chain is built from TRBV6-6 and TRBJ2-1; the D is unclear. Per germline, CDR1 MNHNY and CDR2 SVGAGI (reference sequence). The CDR3 consists of 15 residues. The germline V and J ends were trimmed by 4 bases and 5 bases, with 15 bases remaining between them. CDR3 DNA: TGTGCCAGCAGTTCGCACTCCGAAATTAACAATGAGCAGTTCTTC. It codes for CASSSHSEINNEQFF.

V and J are TRBV27 and TRBJ2-6; tentatively, D is TRBD2 (5 bases). CDR1 and CDR2 from the germline V gene are MNHEY and SMNVEV (reference sequence). The CDR3 contains 15 residues. V was cut by 5 bases and J by 0 bases, with 8 bases left in between. The CDR3 DNA follows: TGTGCCAGCAGTGAGGGTGTCTCTGGGGCCAACGTCCTGACTTTC. The encoded protein is CASSEGVSGANVLTF.

The chain uses TRBV7-9 and TRBJ2-1, with TRBD2 matching over 7 bases. CDR3 size: 15 residues. Germline assignment: CDR1 SEHNR and CDR2 FQNEAQ (reference sequence). The V segment lost 0 bases and the J segment 4 bases; nucleotides outside the gene matches: 3. This chain's CDR3 is CASSLAAGAYNEQFF. As DNA, the CDR3 is TGTGCCAGCAGCTTAGCGGCGGGAGCATACAATGAGCAGTTCTTC.

This rearrangement joins TRBV2 to TRBJ2-3, with TRBD2 identical over 8 bases. The V segment lost 5 bases and the J segment 0 bases; nucleotides outside the gene matches: 10. This CDR3 is 17 amino acids long. The germline V gene encodes CDR1 SNHLY and CDR2 FYNNEI. The CDR3 here is CASSTQLAEASTDTQYF. Written as DNA, the CDR3 is TGTGCCAGCAGTACTCAACTAGCGGAGGCTAGCACAGATACGCAGTATTTT.

This rearrangement joins TRBV10-3 to TRBJ2-3; TRBD2 might be the D (6 bases). The germline gives CDR1 ENHRY, CDR2 SYGVKD. The CDR3 loop spans 14 amino acids. Trimming cost V 10 bases and J 2 bases, with 16 bases left between them. CDR3 loop: CATYSGYSTDTQYF. In nucleotides, the CDR3 is TGTGCCACTTATAGCGGTTATTCCACAGATACGCAGTATTTT.

The chain employs TRBV5-4 and TRBJ2-1; a weak D match, TRBD2 (5 bases). CDR3 length: 13 amino acids. Germline lookup yields CDR1 SGHNT and CDR2 YYREEE (reference sequence). V lost 4 bases, J lost 8 bases, and 13 bases lay in between. CDR3 in amino acids: CASSPEATYEQFF. The CDR3 bases are TGTGCCAGCAGCCCGGAGGCCACCTATGAGCAGTTCTTC.

The chain is built from TRBV4-1 and TRBJ2-5; TRBD2 is a possible D gene (5 bases). Trimming took 2 bases from V and 7 from J, leaving 23 bases between them. The CDR3 covers 17 residues. The germline V gene has CDR1 MGHRA and CDR2 YSYEKL. The CDR3 DNA sequence: TGCGCCAGCAGCCAAACTCAGACGGGGTTTGAGGGAAGGACCCAGTACTTC. It is translated as CASSQTQTGFEGRTQYF.

The V gene is TRBV5-1, the J gene TRBJ1-1; TRBD1 matches 9 bases. The CDR3 covers 15 residues. The V gene end was trimmed by 6 bases and the J gene end by 2 bases; junction bases not matched to a gene: 8. Germline assignment: CDR1 SGHRS and CDR2 YFSETQ. The CDR3 sequence is CASNFGQGQNTEAFF. The DNA of the CDR3 is TGCGCCAGCAACTTCGGACAGGGGCAAAACACTGAAGCTTTCTTT. Supplemented by reference TRBV5-1 and TRBJ1-1, the full variable domain reads KAGVTQTPRYLIKTRGQQVTLSCSPISGHRSVSWYQQTPGQGLQFLFEYFSETQRNKGNFPGRFSGRQFSNSRSEMNVSTLELGDSALYLCASNFGQGQNTEAFFGQGTRLTVV.

The chain employs TRBV6-1 and TRBJ2-3; possible D gene TRBD2, 7 bases. V was clipped by 8 bases and J by 6 bases, with 15 bases between them. This CDR3 is 13 amino acids long. Germline CDR1 and CDR2: MNHNS and SASEGT. CDR3 DNA sequence: TGTGCCAGCCGGAGAGGGGGGGCGGATACGCAGTATTTT. Translated, it gives CASRRGGADTQYF.

This clone was observed a few times. V and J are TRBV10-3 and TRBJ1-3; no definite D call. This CDR3 spans 14 amino acids. Germline V lookup: CDR1 ENHRY, CDR2 SYGVKD. The ends were cut back, 7 bases at V and 4 bases at J, with 14 bases in the middle. The CDR3 region has the DNA TGTGCCATCAAAAACCTGGAGCTGGGAAACACCATATATTTT. This sequence encodes CAIKNLELGNTIYF.